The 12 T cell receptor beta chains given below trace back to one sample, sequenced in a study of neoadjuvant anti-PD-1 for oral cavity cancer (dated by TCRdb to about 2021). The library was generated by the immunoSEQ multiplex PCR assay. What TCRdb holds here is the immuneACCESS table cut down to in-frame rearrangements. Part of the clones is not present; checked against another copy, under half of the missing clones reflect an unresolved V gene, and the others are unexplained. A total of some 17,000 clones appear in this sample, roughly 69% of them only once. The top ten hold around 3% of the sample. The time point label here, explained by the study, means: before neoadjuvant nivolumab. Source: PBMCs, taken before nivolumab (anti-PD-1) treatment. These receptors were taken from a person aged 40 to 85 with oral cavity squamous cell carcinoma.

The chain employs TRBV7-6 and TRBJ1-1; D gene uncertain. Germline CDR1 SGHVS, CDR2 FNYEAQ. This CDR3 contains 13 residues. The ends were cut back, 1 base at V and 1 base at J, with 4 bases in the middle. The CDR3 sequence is CASSLEANTEAFF. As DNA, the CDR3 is TGTGCCAGCAGCTTAGAAGCGAACACTGAAGCTTTCTTT.

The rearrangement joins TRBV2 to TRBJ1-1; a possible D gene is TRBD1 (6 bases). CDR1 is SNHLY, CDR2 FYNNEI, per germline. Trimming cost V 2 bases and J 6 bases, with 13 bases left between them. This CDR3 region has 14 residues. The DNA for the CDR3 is TGTGCCAGCAGTGAACAGGGGACTTTGGCTGAAGCTTTCTTT. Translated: CASSEQGTLAEAFF.

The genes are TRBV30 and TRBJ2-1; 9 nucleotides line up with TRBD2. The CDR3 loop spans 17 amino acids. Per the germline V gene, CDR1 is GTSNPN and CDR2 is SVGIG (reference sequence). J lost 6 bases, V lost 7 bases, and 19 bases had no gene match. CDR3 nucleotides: TGTGCCTTCTCGAGCGTTATGACTAGCGGAAACCCCAATGAGCAGTTCTTC. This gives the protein CAFSSVMTSGNPNEQFF.

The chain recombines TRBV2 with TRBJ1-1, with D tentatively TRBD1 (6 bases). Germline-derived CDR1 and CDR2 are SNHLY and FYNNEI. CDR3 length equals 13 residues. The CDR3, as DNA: TGTGCTTCCGGTGAGGGGGAGCGGACTGAAGCTTTCTTT. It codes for CASGEGERTEAFF.

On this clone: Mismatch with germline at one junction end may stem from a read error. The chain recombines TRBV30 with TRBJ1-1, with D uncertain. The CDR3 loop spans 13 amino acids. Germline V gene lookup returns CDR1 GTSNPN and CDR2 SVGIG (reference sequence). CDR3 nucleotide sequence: TGTGCCTGGAATCACCAGACGAACACTGGAGCTTTCTTT. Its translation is CAWNHQTNTGAFF. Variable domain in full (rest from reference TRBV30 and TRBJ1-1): SQTIHQWPATLVQPVGSPLSLECTVEGTSNPNLYWYRQAAGRGLQLLFYSVGIGQISSEVPQNLSASRPQDRQFILSSKKLLLSDSGFYLCAWNHQTNTGAFFGQGTRLTVV.

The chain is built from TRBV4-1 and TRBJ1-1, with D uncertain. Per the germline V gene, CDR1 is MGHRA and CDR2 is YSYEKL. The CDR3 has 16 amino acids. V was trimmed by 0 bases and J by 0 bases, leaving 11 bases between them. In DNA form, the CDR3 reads TGCGCCAGCAGCCAAGAAGGAGCAGCAGTGAACACTGAAGCTTTCTTT. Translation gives CASSQEGAAVNTEAFF.

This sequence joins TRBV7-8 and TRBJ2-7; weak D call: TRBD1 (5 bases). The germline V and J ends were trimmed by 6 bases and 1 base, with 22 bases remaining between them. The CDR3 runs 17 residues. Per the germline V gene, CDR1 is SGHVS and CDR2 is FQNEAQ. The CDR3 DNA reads TGTGCCAGCAGTCCCGGGCTGGACAAGCCGCGATCCTACGAGCAGTACTTC. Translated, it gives CASSPGLDKPRSYEQYF.

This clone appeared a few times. In DNA, the CDR3 is TGTGCCAGCAGTCCTTACAGGGGCTCCTACGAGCAGTACTTC. Residues: CASSPYRGSYEQYF. This chain links TRBV6-5 with TRBJ2-7; 7 bases map to TRBD1. Germline values: CDR1 MNHEY, CDR2 SVGAGI. This CDR3 has 14 amino acids. The trim removed 5 bases at V and 0 bases at J, leaving 4 bases unmatched.

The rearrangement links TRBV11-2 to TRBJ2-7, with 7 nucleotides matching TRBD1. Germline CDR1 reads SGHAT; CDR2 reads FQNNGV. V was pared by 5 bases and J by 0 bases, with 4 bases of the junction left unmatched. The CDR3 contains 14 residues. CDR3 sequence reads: CASSLWDSSYEQYF. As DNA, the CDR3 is TGTGCCAGCAGCCTATGGGACAGCTCCTACGAGCAGTACTTC. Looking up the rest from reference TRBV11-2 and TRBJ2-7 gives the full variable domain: EAGVAQSPRYKIIEKRQSVAFWCNPISGHATLYWYQQILGQGPKLLIQFQNNGVVDDSQLPKDRFSAERLKGVDSTLKIQPAKLEDSAVYLCASSLWDSSYEQYFGPGTRLTVT.

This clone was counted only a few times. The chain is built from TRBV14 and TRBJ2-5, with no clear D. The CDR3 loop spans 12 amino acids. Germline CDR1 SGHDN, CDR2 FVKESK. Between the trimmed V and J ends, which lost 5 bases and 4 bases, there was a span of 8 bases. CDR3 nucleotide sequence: TGTGCCAGCAGCAAGACCGGAGAGACCCAGTACTTC. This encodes CASSKTGETQYF.

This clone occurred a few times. Here the CDR3 reads CASSLQGSKNIQYF. The CDR3 region has the DNA TGTGCCAGCAGCTTGCAAGGGTCCAAAAACATTCAGTACTTC. The J gene is TRBJ2-4, the V gene TRBV5-6; D unclear. Between the trimmed V and J ends, which lost 1 base and 2 bases, there was a span of 7 bases. This CDR3 region has 14 residues. Germline CDR1 reads SGHDT; CDR2 reads YYEEEE. The whole variable domain, remainder taken from reference TRBV5-6 and TRBJ2-4, is DAGVTQSPTHLIKTRGQQVTLRCSPKSGHDTVSWYQQALGQGPQFIFQYYEEEERQRGNFPDRFSGHQFPNYSSELNVNALLLGDSALYLCASSLQGSKNIQYFGAGTRLSVL.

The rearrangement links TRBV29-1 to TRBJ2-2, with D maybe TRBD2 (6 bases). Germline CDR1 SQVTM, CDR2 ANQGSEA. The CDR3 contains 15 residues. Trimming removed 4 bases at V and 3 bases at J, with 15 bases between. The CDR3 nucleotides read TGCAGCGTTGGGGGGACCGGGAGAGACACCGGGGAGCTGTTTTTT. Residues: CSVGGTGRDTGELFF.